Listed below are T cell receptor beta chains from one sample, sequenced in a study of T-cell memory formation after mild COVID-19. TCRdb fed the 5' RACE reads into MiXCR, producing one record per CDR3 protein. The sample lists 200,000 or so distinct CDR3 sequences; over 7.5% were seen once. The specimen sequenced was PBMCs or a T cell subset sorted from them (not recorded which). These TCRs come from a man between 18 and 29 years old who had mild COVID-19 (a few samples of this study predate the infection). Cell type and time point are not known. CDR3s include the opening cysteine and the closing phenylalanine or tryptophan. The D gene is left open where the match is weak. A clone size is listed for some rows: how often the clone was seen (once, few, many), or a class if it is expanded.

- - TRBJ2-3 TRBV2 TGTGCCAGCAGTGAAGACCAGGATGGTACGCAGTATTTT CASSEDQDGTQYF
few - TRBJ1-2 TRBV20-1 TGCAGTGCTAATCGTAGAGGTCTTAACTATGGCTACACCTTC CSANRRGLNYGYTF
few - TRBJ2-3 TRBV12-3/TRBV12-4 TGTGCCAGCAGTTTAGGGCAGGGATTGACACATTTT CASSLGQGLTHF
- TRBD1 TRBJ2-2 TRBV7-2 TGTGTCAGCAGCTCACAGGGGCACACCGGGGAGCTGTTTTTT CVSSSQGHTGELFF
few - TRBJ2-3 TRBV6-6 TGTGCCAGCAGTTACTTCCCAGAGGGGACAGATACGCAGTATTTT CASSYFPEGTDTQYF
- TRBD2 TRBJ2-3 TRBV3-1 TGTGCCAGCAGCCAGGGCCTAGCGGTTGTGTCAGATACGCAGTATTTT CASSQGLAVVSDTQYF
many - TRBJ2-1 TRBV29-1 TGCAGCGTTGAACCCGTCATCGAGCAGTTCTTC CSVEPVIEQFF
few TRBD2 TRBJ2-2 TRBV3-1 TGTGCCAGCAGCCAAGATTTGCCGGGGGGGCCGAGTACCGGGGAGCTGTTTTTT CASSQDLPGGPSTGELFF
few TRBD2 TRBJ2-3 TRBV7-9 TGTGCCAGCTCCGCGGGAGTTAGCACAGATACGCAGTATTTT CASSAGVSTDTQYF
many TRBD1 TRBJ2-2 TRBV11-2 TGTGCCAGCAGCACGAAGGGACAGCTCAACACCGGGGAGCTGTTTTTT CASSTKGQLNTGELFF
- - TRBJ2-2 TRBV5-1 TGCGCCAGCAGCTTGGCCGTCGTGGGCTCGAACACCGGGGAGCTGTTTTTT CASSLAVVGSNTGELFF
few TRBD2 TRBJ2-5 TRBV7-8 TGTGCCAGCAGCTTATTGACTAGCGGGGGGTCTCAAGAGACCCAGTACTTC CASSLLTSGGSQETQYF
- - TRBJ2-5 TRBV20-1 TGCAGTGCCGAGGAAGGGGGAGAGACCCAGTACTTC CSAEEGGETQYF
many - TRBJ1-5 TRBV4-1 TGCGCCAGCAGCCAACGTCAGTTGGGGATTAGCAATCAGCCCCAGCATTTT CASSQRQLGISNQPQHF
- - TRBJ1-5 TRBV1 TGCACCAGTGCTAGGGCTTGGAGGGAGCATCAGCATTTT CTSARAWREHQHF
- TRBD1 TRBJ1-1 TRBV5-1 TGCGCCAGCAGCTTACAGGGGTTCACTGAAGCTTTCTTT CASSLQGFTEAFF
many - TRBJ2-7 TRBV12-3/TRBV12-4 TGTGCCAGCAGCCCGGACGGGCCTTACGAGCAGTACTTC CASSPDGPYEQYF
- - TRBJ2-5 TRBV24-1 TGTGCCACCAGTGATGGACTCACCGGAACGGAGACCCAGTACTTC CATSDGLTGTETQYF
few - TRBJ2-3 TRBV6-2/TRBV6-3 TGTGCCAGCAGCAGAACTAGCTTTATGAAGGGGGGGACAGATACGCAGTATTTT CASSRTSFMKGGTDTQYF
- - TRBJ2-2 TRBV7-3 TGTGTCGTGGGGTGGGGCACCGGGGAGCTGTTTTTT CVVGWGTGELFF
few - TRBJ2-7 TRBV19 TGTGCCAGTAGTTCCGATTCGAGCTCCTACGAGCAGTACTTC CASSSDSSSYEQYF
few TRBD1 TRBJ2-2 TRBV24-1 TGTGCCACCAGTGATCGACAGGGTTCGGTCACCGGGGAGCTGTTTTTT CATSDRQGSVTGELFF
few - TRBJ2-3 TRBV7-9 TGTGCCAGCACCGGGGTTAGCCTAACAGATACGCAGTATTTT CASTGVSLTDTQYF
- TRBD1 TRBJ2-7 TRBV2 TGTGCCAGCAGGGGACAGCTGGTATTCTACGAGCAGTACTTC CASRGQLVFYEQYF
few - TRBJ2-6 TRBV12-3/TRBV12-4 TGTGCCAGCAGTATTCCGCAGGGAACTGGGGCCAACGTCCTGACTTTC CASSIPQGTGANVLTF
many - TRBJ2-1 TRBV5-1 TGCGCCAGCAGCTTGGAGCTGAATGAGCAGTTCTTC CASSLELNEQFF
- TRBD1 TRBJ2-3 TRBV7-2 TGTGCCAGCAGCCGACAGGGGACGAGCACAGATACGCAGTATTTT CASSRQGTSTDTQYF
many - TRBJ2-1 TRBV5-1 TGCGCCAGCAGCTTGGGTGGGGGGCAGAATGAGCAGTTCTTC CASSLGGGQNEQFF
many TRBD2 TRBJ2-3 TRBV6-5 TGTGCCAGCAGGACTAGCGGGGGGGCCGATACGCAGTATTTT CASRTSGGADTQYF
many TRBD2 TRBJ2-3 TRBV12-3/TRBV12-4 TGTGCCAGCTGCCCTAGGGCGGGGGGGAGCACAGATACGCAGTATTTT CASCPRAGGSTDTQYF
many TRBD1 TRBJ1-2 TRBV20-1 TGCAGTGCTCGACGCGACAGGGTCTATGGCTACACCTTC CSARRDRVYGYTF
few - TRBJ1-6 TRBV25-1 TGTGCCTCCCGCCCGGCCGTCTCCTATAATTCACCCCTCCACTTT CASRPAVSYNSPLHF
- - TRBJ1-6 TRBV6-6 TGTGCCAGCAGAGCAGGGGATTCACCCCTCCACTTT CASRAGDSPLHF
- - TRBJ2-7 TRBV30 TGTGCCTGGAGTGTACAAGCGGGCTACGAGCAGTACTTC CAWSVQAGYEQYF
few - TRBJ2-5 TRBV20-1 TGCAGTGCTAGAGTCGGGCGAGAGACCCAGTACTTC CSARVGRETQYF
few TRBD1 TRBJ2-5 TRBV6-5 TGTGCCAGCAGTTACGGTACAGGGGGCATTTCGGAGACCCAGTACTTC CASSYGTGGISETQYF
- - TRBJ1-5 TRBV5-1 TGCGCCAGCAGCTTGGGAACCGGGGGGGCGGGTCAGCCCAAGCATTTT CASSLGTGGAGQPKHF
many - TRBJ2-1 TRBV5-1 TGCGCCAGCAGCTTGGGCGGGACAGTCTACAATGAGCAGTTCTTC CASSLGGTVYNEQFF
- - TRBJ2-3 TRBV5-1 TGCGCCAGCAGCTTGGGGCCAGGAAGCACAGATACGCAGTATTTT CASSLGPGSTDTQYF
- TRBD2 TRBJ2-7 TRBV20-1 TGCAGTGCTAGAGATGGTCAGCGGGGCTCCTACGAGCAGTACTTC CSARDGQRGSYEQYF
many - TRBJ1-3 TRBV2 TGTGCCAGCAGTGAAGGCTCTGGAAACACCATATATTTT CASSEGSGNTIYF
- - TRBJ1-5 TRBV20-1 TGCAGTGCTCGTACAGGGTCCGAGGGCAATCAGCCCCAGCATTTT CSARTGSEGNQPQHF
- - TRBJ2-6 TRBV5-1 TGCGCCAGCAGCCAGGACGTGGCCTCTGGGGCCAACGTCCTGACTTTC CASSQDVASGANVLTF
medium-sized - TRBJ1-4 TRBV7-2 TGTGCCAGCAGCCCCGGCGGAGGGCGTGCAACTAATGAAAAACTGTTTTTT CASSPGGGRATNEKLFF
- - TRBJ2-5 TRBV12-5 TGTGCTAGTGCCGTCGGGGCTCGGGAGACCCAGTACTTC CASAVGARETQYF
few TRBD2 TRBJ2-4 TRBV4-1 TGCGCCAGCAGCCACGGCCTAGCGGGGGGACTAGCCAAAAACATTCAGTACTTC CASSHGLAGGLAKNIQYF
- - TRBJ2-2 TRBV3-1 TGTGCCAGCAGCCAAGAAGCAAGGGCCGGGGAGCTGTTTTTT CASSQEARAGELFF
few - TRBJ1-5 TRBV5-6 TGTGCCAGCAGCTTGGGTTCAGGGACTGTGAATCAGCCCCAGCATTTT CASSLGSGTVNQPQHF
few - TRBJ2-2 TRBV2 TGTGCCAGCGTAGCAGGGTGGACCGGGGAGCTGTTTTTT CASVAGWTGELFF
few TRBD1 TRBJ1-4 TRBV5-1 TGCGCCAGCAGCTGGGGGACAGGGGCTGAAAAACTGTTTTTT CASSWGTGAEKLFF